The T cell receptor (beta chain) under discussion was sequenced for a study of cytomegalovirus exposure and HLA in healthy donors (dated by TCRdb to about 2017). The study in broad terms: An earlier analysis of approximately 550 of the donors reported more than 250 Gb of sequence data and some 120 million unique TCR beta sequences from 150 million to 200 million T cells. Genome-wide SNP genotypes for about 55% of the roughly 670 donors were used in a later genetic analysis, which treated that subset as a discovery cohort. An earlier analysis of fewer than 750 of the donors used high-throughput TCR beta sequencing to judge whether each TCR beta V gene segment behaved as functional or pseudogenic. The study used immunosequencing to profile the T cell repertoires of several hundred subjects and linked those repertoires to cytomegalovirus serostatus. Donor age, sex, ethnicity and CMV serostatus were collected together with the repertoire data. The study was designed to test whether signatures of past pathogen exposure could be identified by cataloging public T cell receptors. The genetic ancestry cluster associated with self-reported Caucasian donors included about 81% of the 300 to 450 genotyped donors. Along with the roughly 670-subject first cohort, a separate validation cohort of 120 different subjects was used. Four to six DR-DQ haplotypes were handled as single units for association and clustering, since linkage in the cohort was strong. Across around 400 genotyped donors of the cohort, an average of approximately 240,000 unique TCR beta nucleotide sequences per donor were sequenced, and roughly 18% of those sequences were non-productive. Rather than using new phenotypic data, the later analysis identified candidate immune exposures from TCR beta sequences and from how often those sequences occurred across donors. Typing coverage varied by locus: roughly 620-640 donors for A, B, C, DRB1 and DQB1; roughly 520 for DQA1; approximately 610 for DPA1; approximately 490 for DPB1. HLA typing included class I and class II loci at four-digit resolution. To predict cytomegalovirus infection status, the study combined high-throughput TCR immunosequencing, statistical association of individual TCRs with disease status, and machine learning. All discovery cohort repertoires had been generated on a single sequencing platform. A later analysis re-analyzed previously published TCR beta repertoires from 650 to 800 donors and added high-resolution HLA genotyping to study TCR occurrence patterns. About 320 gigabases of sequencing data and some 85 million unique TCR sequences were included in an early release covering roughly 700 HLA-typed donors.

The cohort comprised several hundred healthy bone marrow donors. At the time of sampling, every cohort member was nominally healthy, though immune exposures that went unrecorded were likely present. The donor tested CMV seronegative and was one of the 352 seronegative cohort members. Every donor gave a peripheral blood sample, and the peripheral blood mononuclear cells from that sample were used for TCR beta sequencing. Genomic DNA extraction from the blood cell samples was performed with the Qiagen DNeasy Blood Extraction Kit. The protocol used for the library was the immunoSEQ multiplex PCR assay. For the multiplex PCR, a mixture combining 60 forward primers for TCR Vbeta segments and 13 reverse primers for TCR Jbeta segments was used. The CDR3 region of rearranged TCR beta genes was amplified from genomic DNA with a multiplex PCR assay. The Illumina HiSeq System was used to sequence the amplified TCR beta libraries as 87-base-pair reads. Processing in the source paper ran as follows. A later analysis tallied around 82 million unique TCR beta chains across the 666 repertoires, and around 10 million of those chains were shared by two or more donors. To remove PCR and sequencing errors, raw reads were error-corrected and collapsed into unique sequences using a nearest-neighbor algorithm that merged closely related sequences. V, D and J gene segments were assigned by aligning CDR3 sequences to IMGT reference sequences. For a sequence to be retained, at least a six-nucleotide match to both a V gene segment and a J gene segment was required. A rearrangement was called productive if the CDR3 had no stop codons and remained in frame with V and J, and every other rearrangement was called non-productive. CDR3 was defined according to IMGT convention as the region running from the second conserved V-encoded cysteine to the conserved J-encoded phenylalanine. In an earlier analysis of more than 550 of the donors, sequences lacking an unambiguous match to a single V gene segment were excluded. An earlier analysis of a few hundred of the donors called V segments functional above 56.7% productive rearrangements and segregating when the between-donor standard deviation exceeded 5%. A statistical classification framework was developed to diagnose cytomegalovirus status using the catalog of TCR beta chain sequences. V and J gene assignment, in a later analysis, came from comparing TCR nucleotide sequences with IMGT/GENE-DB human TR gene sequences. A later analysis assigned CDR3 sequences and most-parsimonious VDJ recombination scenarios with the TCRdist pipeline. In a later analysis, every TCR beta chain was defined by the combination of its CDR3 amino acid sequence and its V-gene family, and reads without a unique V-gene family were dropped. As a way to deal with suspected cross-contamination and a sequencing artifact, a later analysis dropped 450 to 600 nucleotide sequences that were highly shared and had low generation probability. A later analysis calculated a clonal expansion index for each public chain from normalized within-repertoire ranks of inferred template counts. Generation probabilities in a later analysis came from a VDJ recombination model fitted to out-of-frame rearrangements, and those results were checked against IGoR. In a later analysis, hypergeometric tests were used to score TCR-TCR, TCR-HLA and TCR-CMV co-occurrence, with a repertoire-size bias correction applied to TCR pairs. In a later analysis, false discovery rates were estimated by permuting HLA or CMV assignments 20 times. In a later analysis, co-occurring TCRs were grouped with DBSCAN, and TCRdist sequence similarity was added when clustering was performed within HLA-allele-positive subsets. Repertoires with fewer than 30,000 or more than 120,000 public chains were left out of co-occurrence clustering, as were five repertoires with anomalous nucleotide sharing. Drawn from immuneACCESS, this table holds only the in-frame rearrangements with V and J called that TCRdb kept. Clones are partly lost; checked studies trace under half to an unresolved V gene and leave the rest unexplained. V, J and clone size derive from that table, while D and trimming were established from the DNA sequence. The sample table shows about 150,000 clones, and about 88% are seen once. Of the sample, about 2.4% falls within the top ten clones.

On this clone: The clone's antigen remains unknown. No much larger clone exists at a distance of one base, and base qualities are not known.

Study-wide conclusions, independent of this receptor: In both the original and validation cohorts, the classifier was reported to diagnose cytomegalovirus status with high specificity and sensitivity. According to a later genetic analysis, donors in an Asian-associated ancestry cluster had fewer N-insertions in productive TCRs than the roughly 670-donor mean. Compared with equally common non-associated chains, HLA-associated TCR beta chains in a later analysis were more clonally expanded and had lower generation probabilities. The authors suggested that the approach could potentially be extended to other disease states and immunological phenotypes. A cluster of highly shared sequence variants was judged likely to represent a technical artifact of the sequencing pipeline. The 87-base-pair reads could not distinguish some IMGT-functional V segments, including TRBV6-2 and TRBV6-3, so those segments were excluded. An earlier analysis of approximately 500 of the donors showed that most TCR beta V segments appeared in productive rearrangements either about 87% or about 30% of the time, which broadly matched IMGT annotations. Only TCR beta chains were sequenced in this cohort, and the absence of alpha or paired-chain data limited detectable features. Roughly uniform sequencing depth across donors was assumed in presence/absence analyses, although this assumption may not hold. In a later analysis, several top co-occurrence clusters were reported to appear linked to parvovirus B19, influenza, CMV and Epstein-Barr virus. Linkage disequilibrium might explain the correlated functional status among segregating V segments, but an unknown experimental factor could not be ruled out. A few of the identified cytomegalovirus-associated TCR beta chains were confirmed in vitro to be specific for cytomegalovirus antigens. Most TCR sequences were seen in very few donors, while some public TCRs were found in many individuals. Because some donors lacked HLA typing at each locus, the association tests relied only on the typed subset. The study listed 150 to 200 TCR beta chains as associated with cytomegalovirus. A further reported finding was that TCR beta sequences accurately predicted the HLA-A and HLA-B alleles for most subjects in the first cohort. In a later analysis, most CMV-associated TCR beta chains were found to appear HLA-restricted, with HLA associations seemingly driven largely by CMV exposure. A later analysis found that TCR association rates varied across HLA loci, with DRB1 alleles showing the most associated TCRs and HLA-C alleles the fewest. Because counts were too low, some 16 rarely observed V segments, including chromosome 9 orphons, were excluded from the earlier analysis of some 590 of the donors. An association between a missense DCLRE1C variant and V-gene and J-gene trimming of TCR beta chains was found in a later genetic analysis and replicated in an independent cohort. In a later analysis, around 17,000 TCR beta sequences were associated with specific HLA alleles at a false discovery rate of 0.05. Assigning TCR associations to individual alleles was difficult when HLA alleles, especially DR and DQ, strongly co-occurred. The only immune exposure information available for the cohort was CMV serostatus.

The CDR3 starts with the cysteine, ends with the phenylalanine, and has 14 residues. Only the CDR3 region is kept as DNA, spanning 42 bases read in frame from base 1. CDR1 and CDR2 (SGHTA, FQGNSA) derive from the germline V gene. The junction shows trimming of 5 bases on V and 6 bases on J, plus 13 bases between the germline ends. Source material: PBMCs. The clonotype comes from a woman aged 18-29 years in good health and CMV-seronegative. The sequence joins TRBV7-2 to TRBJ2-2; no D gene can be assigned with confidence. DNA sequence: TGTGCCAGCAGCGCTAACATTCGGGCCGGGGAGCTGTTTTTT. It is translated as CASSANIRAGELFF.